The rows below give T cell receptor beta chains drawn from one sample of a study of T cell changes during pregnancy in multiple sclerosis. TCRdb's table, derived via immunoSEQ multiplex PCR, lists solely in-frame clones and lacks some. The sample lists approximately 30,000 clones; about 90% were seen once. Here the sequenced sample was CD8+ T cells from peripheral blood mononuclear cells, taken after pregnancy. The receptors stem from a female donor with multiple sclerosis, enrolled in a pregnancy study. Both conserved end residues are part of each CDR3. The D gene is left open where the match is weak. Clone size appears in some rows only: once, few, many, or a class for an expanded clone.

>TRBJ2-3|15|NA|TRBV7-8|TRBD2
CASSLELAATDTQYF
TGTGCCAGCAGCTTAGAACTAGCGGCCACAGATACGCAGTATTTT
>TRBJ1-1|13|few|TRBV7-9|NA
CASSLGGKTEAFF
TGTGCCAGCAGCCTCGGCGGTAAGACTGAAGCTTTCTTT
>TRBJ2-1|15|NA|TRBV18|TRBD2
CASSPGRGNYNEQFF
TGTGCCAGCTCACCGGGGCGGGGGAACTACAATGAGCAGTTCTTC
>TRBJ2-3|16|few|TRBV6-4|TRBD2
CASSDSTAGGSDTQYF
TGTGCCAGCAGTGACTCCACCGCGGGGGGGTCAGATACGCAGTATTTT
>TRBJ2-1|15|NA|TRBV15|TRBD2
CATSRASGGIWEQFF
TGTGCCACCAGCAGGGCTAGCGGGGGGATCTGGGAGCAGTTCTTC
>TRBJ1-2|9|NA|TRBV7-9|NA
CASSQGYTF
TGTGCCAGCAGCCAAGGCTACACCTTC
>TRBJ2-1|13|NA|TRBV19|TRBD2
CASSSGGPNEQFF
TGTGCCAGTAGTAGCGGGGGGCCCAATGAGCAGTTCTTC
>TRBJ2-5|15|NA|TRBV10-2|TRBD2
CASSPGGGRGETQYF
TGCGCCAGCAGCCCCGGGGGAGGGAGGGGAGAGACCCAGTACTTC
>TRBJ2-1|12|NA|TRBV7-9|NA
CARGGADNEQFF
TGTGCCAGAGGGGGGGCAGACAATGAGCAGTTCTTC
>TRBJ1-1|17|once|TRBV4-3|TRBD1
CASSQDGAGGWDTEAFF
TGCGCCAGCAGCCAAGATGGCGCAGGGGGCTGGGACACTGAAGCTTTCTTT
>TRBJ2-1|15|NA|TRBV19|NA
CASSPWDSSYNEQFF
TGTGCCAGTAGTCCCTGGGACTCCTCCTACAATGAGCAGTTCTTC
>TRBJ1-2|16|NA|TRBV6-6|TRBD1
CASSSAVSDRGYGYTF
TGTGCCAGCAGTTCGGCCGTTTCCGACAGGGGCTATGGCTACACCTTC
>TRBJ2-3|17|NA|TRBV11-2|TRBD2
CASTATSGGHGTDTQYF
TGTGCCAGCACCGCGACTAGCGGGGGCCACGGCACAGATACGCAGTATTTT
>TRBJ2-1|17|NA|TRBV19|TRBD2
CASSIVGSGGSYNEQFF
TGTGCCAGTAGTATAGTAGGTAGCGGGGGGTCTTACAATGAGCAGTTCTTC
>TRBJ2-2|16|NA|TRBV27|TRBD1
CASSPYLGGNTGELFF
TGTGCCAGCAGTCCATACTTAGGGGGCAACACCGGGGAGCTGTTTTTT
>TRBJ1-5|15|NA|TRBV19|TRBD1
CASSVGRGLLWPQHF
TGTGCCAGTAGTGTCGGCAGGGGGTTATTGTGGCCCCAGCATTTT
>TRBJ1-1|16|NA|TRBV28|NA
CASSSSTWGRNTEAFF
TGTGCCAGCAGTTCATCCACGTGGGGGCGGAACACTGAAGCTTTCTTT
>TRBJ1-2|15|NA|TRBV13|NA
CASSLRLRANYGYTF
TGTGCCAGCAGCCTGCGACTGAGAGCTAACTATGGCTACACCTTC
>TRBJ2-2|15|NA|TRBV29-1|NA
CSVGGTGTVTGELFF
TGCAGCGTTGGGGGAACAGGGACGGTAACCGGGGAGCTGTTTTTT
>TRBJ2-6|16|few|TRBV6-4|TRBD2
CASSERGGSGANVLTF
TGTGCCAGCAGTGAACGGGGGGGCTCTGGGGCCAACGTCCTGACTTTC
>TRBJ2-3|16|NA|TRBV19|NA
CASSSPRTPRKDTQYF
TGTGCCAGTAGCTCTCCCCGGACTCCCCGCAAAGATACGCAGTATTTT
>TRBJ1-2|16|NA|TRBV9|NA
CASSDYESTGNYGYTF
TGTGCCAGCAGCGACTATGAAAGTACAGGGAACTATGGCTACACCTTC
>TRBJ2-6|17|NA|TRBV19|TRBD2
CATSLAPLSSGANVLTF
TGTGCCACCTCACTAGCGCCGTTAAGCTCTGGGGCCAACGTCCTGACTTTC
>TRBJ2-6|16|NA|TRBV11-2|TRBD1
CASSSTGGSGANVLTF
TGTGCCAGCAGCTCGACAGGGGGATCTGGGGCCAACGTCCTGACTTTC
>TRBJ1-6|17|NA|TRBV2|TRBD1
CASSYRGPSSYNSPLHF
TGTGCCAGCAGTTACAGGGGCCCAAGCTCCTATAATTCACCCCTCCACTTT
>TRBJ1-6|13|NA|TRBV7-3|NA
CASSSYYNSPLHF
TGTGCCAGCAGCTCCTACTATAATTCACCCCTCCACTTT
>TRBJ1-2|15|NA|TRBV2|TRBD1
CASSSYRGDFYGYTF
TGTGCCAGCAGCAGCTACAGGGGGGACTTTTATGGCTACACCTTC
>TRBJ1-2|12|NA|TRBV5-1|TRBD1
CASSPQGHGYTF
TGCGCCAGCAGCCCACAGGGGCATGGCTACACCTTC
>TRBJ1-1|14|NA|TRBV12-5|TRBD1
CASAIRPGGTEAFF
TGTGCTAGTGCCATTCGGCCAGGGGGCACTGAAGCTTTCTTT
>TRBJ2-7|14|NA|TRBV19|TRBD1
CASTPGQGDYEQYF
TGTGCCAGTACTCCGGGACAGGGTGATTACGAGCAGTACTTC
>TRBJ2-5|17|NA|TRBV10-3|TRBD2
CAISDPKTSGDQETQYF
TGTGCCATCAGTGACCCGAAGACTAGCGGGGACCAAGAGACCCAGTACTTC
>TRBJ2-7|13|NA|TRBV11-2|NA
CASSLGGGYEQYF
TGTGCCAGCAGCTTAGGAGGAGGGTACGAGCAGTACTTC
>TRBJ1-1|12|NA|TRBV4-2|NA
CASSHRGSEAFF
TGTGCCAGCAGCCACAGGGGATCTGAAGCTTTCTTT
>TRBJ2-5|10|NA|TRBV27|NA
CASGWETQYF
TGTGCCAGCGGCTGGGAGACCCAGTACTTC
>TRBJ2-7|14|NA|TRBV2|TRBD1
CASMTDRGRYEQYF
TGTGCCAGCATGACGGACAGGGGCCGCTACGAGCAGTACTTC
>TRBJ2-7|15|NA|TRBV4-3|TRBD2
CASSPGLAGGYEQYF
TGCGCCAGCAGCCCGGGACTAGCGGGGGGATACGAGCAGTACTTC
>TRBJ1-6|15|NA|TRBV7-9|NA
CASSLEGSYNSPLHF
TGTGCCAGCAGTTTGGAGGGCTCCTATAATTCACCCCTCCACTTT
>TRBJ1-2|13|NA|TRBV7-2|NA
CASSPRESYGYTF
TGTGCCAGCAGCCCCAGGGAAAGCTATGGCTACACCTTC
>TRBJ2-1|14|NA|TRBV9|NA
CASSVRVGRNEQFF
TGTGCCAGCAGCGTCAGGGTCGGGCGCAATGAGCAGTTCTTC
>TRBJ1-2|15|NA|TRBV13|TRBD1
CASRTGNDIGYGYTF
TGTGCCAGTCGGACAGGGAATGATATCGGCTATGGCTACACCTTC
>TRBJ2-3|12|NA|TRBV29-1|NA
CAGFRGTDTQYF
TGCGCGGGTTTCAGGGGAACAGATACGCAGTATTTT
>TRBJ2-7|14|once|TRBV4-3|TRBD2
CASGIRGGNLGQYF
TGCGCCAGCGGCATACGCGGGGGTAACCTGGGGCAGTACTTC
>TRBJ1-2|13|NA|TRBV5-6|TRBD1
CASSLGAGGGYTF
TGTGCCAGCAGCTTGGGTGCAGGGGGAGGCTACACCTTC